Listed here are 27 T cell receptor beta chains from one sample, sequenced in a study of cytomegalovirus exposure and HLA in healthy donors. Primers for the PCR totalled 60 Vbeta and 13 Jbeta. Method: immunoSEQ multiplex PCR; TCRdb's copy keeps in-frame clones and lacks some. Its listing shows roughly 45,000 clones. Input material: PBMCs. The receptors were gathered from a woman aged 25 to 45 in good health and CMV-seronegative.

The chain is built from TRBV25-1 and TRBJ2-1; D possibly corresponds to TRBD1 (7 bases). This CDR3 is built from 13 residues. CDR1 is MGHDK and CDR2 is SYGVNS in the germline V gene. V lost 6 bases and J lost 8, with 14 bases in between. CDR3 sequence: CASSLQGGDEQFF. For the CDR3, the DNA is TGTGCCAGCAGCCTCCAGGGGGGAGATGAGCAGTTCTTC.

This chain links TRBV18 with TRBJ1-5; 8 positions agree with TRBD1. The CDR3 spans 15 residues. The V gene's germline CDR1 is KGHSH and CDR2 LQKENI. Trimming removed 2 bases from V and 6 bases from J; junction bases left unmatched: 6. The CDR3 bases are TGTGCCAGCTCACCATTTTCCGGGACAGGTCAGCCCCAGCATTTT. Its translation: CASSPFSGTGQPQHF.

The chain recombines TRBV4-2 with TRBJ2-3; D not resolved. V lost 0 bases, J lost 0 bases, and 10 bases lay in between. Germline V gene lookup returns CDR1 LGHNA and CDR2 YNFKEQ. CDR3 length: 16 amino acids. The CDR3 DNA reads as TGTGCCAGCAGCCAAGATGAGAACCCTAGCACAGATACGCAGTATTTT. It is translated as CASSQDENPSTDTQYF.

The genes are TRBV6-4 and TRBJ2-1, with 11 bases lining up with TRBD2. CDR1 is MRHNA and CDR2 is SNTAGT in the germline V gene. The ends lost 5 bases at V and 4 bases at J; junction bases unmatched: 4. The CDR3 totals 15 residues. Here the CDR3 reads CASSPGTSGYNEQFF. CDR3 bases: TGTGCCAGCAGTCCCGGGACTAGCGGTTACAATGAGCAGTTCTTC.

The chain combines TRBV18 with TRBJ2-1; 9 nucleotides agree with TRBD1. The CDR3 is 15 residues long. Germline values: CDR1 KGHSH, CDR2 LQKENI. The trim removed 3 bases at V and 8 bases at J, leaving 8 bases unmatched. The CDR3 spells CASSPLGQGFHEQFF. DNA of the CDR3: TGTGCCAGCTCACCGCTCGGACAGGGGTTTCATGAGCAGTTCTTC.

This rearrangement joins TRBV4-1 to TRBJ2-7, with 8 bases identical to TRBD2. Unmatched junction bases numbered 7, after V lost 3 bases and J lost 3 bases. This CDR3 has 15 residues. The germline gives CDR1 MGHRA, CDR2 YSYEKL. The CDR3 spells CASSHTTSVVYEQYF. The CDR3 bases are TGCGCCAGCAGCCACACGACTAGCGTGGTCTACGAGCAGTACTTC.

The V gene is TRBV5-8, the J gene TRBJ1-2; D possibly corresponds to TRBD1 (6 bases). CDR1 and CDR2 (germline): SGHTS, YDEGEE. V lost 4 bases and J 2 bases, leaving 18 bases between the germline ends. The CDR3 contains 16 residues. The CDR3 nucleotides read TGTGCCAGCAGCCACCAAAGAGCCGACAGGAACTATGGCTACACCTTC. Residues: CASSHQRADRNYGYTF. Full variable domain (remainder filled in from reference TRBV5-8 and TRBJ1-2): EAGVTQSPTHLIKTRGQQATLRCSPISGHTSVYWYQQALGLGLQFLLWYDEGEERNRGNFPPRFSGRQFPNYSSELNVNALELEDSALYLCASSHQRADRNYGYTFGSGTRLTVV.

The chain combines TRBV28 with TRBJ2-7, with 9 bases that match TRBD1. V lost 5 bases, J lost 2 bases, and 13 bases stayed unmatched. The V gene's germline CDR1 is MDHEN and CDR2 SYDVKM. The CDR3 spans 17 residues. The CDR3 here is CASSQKRAGQGAYEQYF. As DNA, the CDR3 is TGTGCCAGCAGTCAGAAGAGGGCGGGACAGGGAGCCTACGAGCAGTACTTC.

Notes on this clone: One junction end disagrees with the germline gene, perhaps due to a read error. The chain combines TRBV7-7 with TRBJ2-5; D gene uncertain. CDR1 and CDR2 from the germline V gene are SSHAT and FNYEAQ (reference sequence). There are 14 residues in the CDR3. The CDR3 DNA is TGTGCTAGCAGCCGCGGCCCGAAGCAAGAGACCCAGTACTTC. This codes for CASSRGPKQETQYF.

The V call is TRBV29-1, the J call TRBJ1-1, with 7 bases matching TRBD1. This CDR3 is built from 13 residues. Germline values: CDR1 SQVTM, CDR2 ANQGSEA. V lost 7 bases to trimming and J lost 2 bases; unmatched junction nucleotides: 7. CDR3 in amino acids: CSAEQGRNTEAFF. Here the CDR3 DNA reads TGCAGCGCCGAACAGGGGAGAAACACTGAAGCTTTCTTT.

V and J are TRBV4-1 and TRBJ1-2; D is uncertain. CDR1 is MGHRA and CDR2 is YSYEKL in the germline V gene. Trimming left V 0 bases short and J 4 bases short, with 9 bases between. The CDR3 has 14 amino acids. Here the CDR3 DNA reads TGCGCCAGCAGCCAAGATCGGGGTGGCTATGGCTACACCTTC. It codes for CASSQDRGGYGYTF.

The chain recombines TRBV18 with TRBJ2-7; 14 nucleotides agree with TRBD2. The V segment lost 7 bases and the J segment 0 bases; nucleotides outside the gene matches: 2. The CDR3 extends over 15 amino acids. Germline-derived CDR1 and CDR2 are KGHSH and LQKENI. CDR3: CASCGLAGGSYEQYF. In nucleotides, the CDR3 is TGTGCCAGCTGTGGACTAGCGGGGGGCTCCTACGAGCAGTACTTC.

The CDR3, as DNA: TGTGCCAGCAGCTACCAGGTCCGGAACGGGGAGCTGTTTTTT. Translating it yields CASSYQVRNGELFF. The rearrangement links TRBV5-4 to TRBJ2-2; D gene unclear. The germline V and J ends were trimmed by 3 bases and 7 bases, with 13 bases remaining between them. Germline V gene data show CDR1 as SGHNT and CDR2 as YYREEE (reference sequence). The CDR3 is 14 residues long.

The CDR3 loop is CASSEGLGVDGYTF. DNA of the CDR3: TGTGCCAGCAGTGAAGGCCTAGGGGTCGATGGCTACACCTTC. The chain joins TRBV2 to TRBJ1-2; D perhaps matches TRBD1 (5 bases). Looked up from germline, CDR1 is SNHLY and CDR2 is FYNNEI. The CDR3 length is 14 residues. V dropped 1 base and J dropped 6 bases, with 12 bases sitting between them.

The rearrangement links TRBV4-1 to TRBJ2-7; 7 bases agree with TRBD1. Per the germline V gene, CDR1 is MGHRA and CDR2 is YSYEKL. Trimming took 4 bases from V and 4 from J; bases not matched to a gene: 7. The CDR3 runs 14 residues. CDR3 protein: CASSLGTEGYEQYF. The CDR3 bases are TGCGCCAGCAGCCTGGGGACAGAGGGTTACGAGCAGTACTTC.

The chain joins TRBV9 to TRBJ2-7, with 10 positions matching TRBD2. In germline, CDR1 is SGDLS, CDR2 YYNGEE. After removal of 0 bases from V and 1 base from J, the junction contained 1 base not matched to a gene. The CDR3 sequence is 15 residues long. The CDR3 spells CASSVGTSGSYEQYF. The CDR3 DNA reads as TGTGCCAGCAGCGTAGGGACTAGCGGTTCCTACGAGCAGTACTTC.

This sequence joins TRBV4-3 and TRBJ2-3, with TRBD2 identical over 7 bases. CDR3 length: 15 amino acids. Losses at the gene ends were 1 base for V and 4 bases for J; bases not matched to a gene: 5. Germline V gene data show CDR1 as LGHNA and CDR2 as YSLEER. The CDR3 sequence: CASSQGTSFADTQYF. The CDR3 nucleotides are TGCGCCAGCAGCCAAGGGACTAGTTTTGCAGATACGCAGTATTTT.

With respect to this clone: An end of the junction differs from the germline gene, which may be a read error. This chain joins TRBV7-7 and TRBJ2-1; unclear D gene. The germline V gene encodes CDR1 SSHAT and CDR2 FNYEAQ (reference sequence). The CDR3 is 17 amino acids. CDR3 amino acids: CASSPEAREPTYNEQFF. The CDR3 DNA reads as TGTGCTAGCAGCCCAGAGGCCCGAGAGCCAACCTACAATGAGCAGTTCTTC.

The chain employs TRBV19 and TRBJ2-3, with D possibly being TRBD1 (6 bases). The CDR3 runs to 20 residues. Germline V lookup: CDR1 LNHDA, CDR2 SQIVND (reference sequence). Between the trimmed V and J ends, which lost 3 bases and 7 bases, there was a span of 32 bases. CDR3 nucleotides: TGTGCCAGTAGTATGTGGCGGCCAGCGCCCTCCTCGAGGGGGATTAATACGCAGTATTTT. It codes for CASSMWRPAPSSRGINTQYF.

This chain links TRBV18 with TRBJ1-2; TRBD1 agrees at 9 bases. There are 18 residues in the CDR3. The germline gives CDR1 KGHSH, CDR2 LQKENI. V lost 1 base to trimming and J lost 0 bases; unmatched junction nucleotides: 9. This CDR3 is CASSPLPTGGPTNYGYTF. CDR3 bases: TGTGCCAGCTCACCACTCCCCACAGGGGGCCCAACTAACTATGGCTACACCTTC.

V is TRBV29-1 and J is TRBJ2-5; tentative D call: TRBD2 (5 bases). The CDR3 loop spans 13 amino acids. From germline, CDR1 is SQVTM and CDR2 ANQGSEA. Trimming took off 7 bases at V and 2 bases at J, with 14 bases between the two ends. Here the CDR3 DNA reads TGCAGCGCCCCGATTACGGGGCAAGAGACCCAGTACTTC. Translated: CSAPITGQETQYF.

The chain couples TRBV10-1 to TRBJ2-6; D may be TRBD1 (5 bases). Looked up from germline, CDR1 is WNHNN and CDR2 is SYGVQD (reference sequence). This CDR3 spans 16 amino acids. Trimming pared 4 bases from V and 0 bases from J, leaving 10 bases between. This CDR3 is CASSAQDSSGANVLTF. The CDR3 DNA is TGCGCCAGCAGTGCCCAAGACAGCTCTGGGGCCAACGTCCTGACTTTC.

The chain carries TRBV30 and TRBJ1-2; D is unclear. V lost 0 bases and J lost 4, with 15 bases in between. The CDR3 is 15 residues long. Germline lookup yields CDR1 GTSNPN and CDR2 SVGIG (reference sequence). This CDR3 is CAWSVTVAGSYGYTF. DNA of the CDR3: TGTGCCTGGAGTGTCACTGTAGCCGGCAGCTATGGCTACACCTTC.

The chain carries TRBV28 and TRBJ2-6; 8 bases line up with TRBD2. The germline V gene has CDR1 MDHEN and CDR2 SYDVKM. This CDR3 comprises 21 residues. J lost 0 bases, V lost 0 bases, and 13 bases had no gene match. The CDR3 loop is CASSLWRTSSLEGSGANVLTF. DNA of the CDR3: TGTGCCAGCAGTTTATGGCGGACTAGCTCTCTCGAAGGCTCTGGGGCCAACGTCCTGACTTTC.

This rearrangement joins TRBV5-1 to TRBJ1-1; D might be TRBD1 (5 bases). V shed 4 bases and J shed 6 bases, with 13 bases lying between them. The germline V gene encodes CDR1 SGHRS and CDR2 YFSETQ. This CDR3 has 13 residues. DNA for the CDR3: TGCGCCAGCAGCCAGCAGGGTAACGCTGAAGCTTTCTTT. The encoded protein is CASSQQGNAEAFF.

The gene calls are TRBV5-1 and TRBJ2-1, with 12 bases identical to TRBD2. CDR3 length equals 15 residues. The V gene end was trimmed by 5 bases and the J gene end by 9 bases; junction bases not matched to a gene: 9. The germline V gene has CDR1 SGHRS and CDR2 YFSETQ. The chain's CDR3 is CASRPWTSGTPEQFF. Written as DNA, the CDR3 is TGCGCCAGCAGGCCTTGGACTAGCGGGACCCCTGAGCAGTTCTTC.

The rearrangement uses TRBV9 and TRBJ2-7, with no clear D. CDR3 length: 15 residues. V shed 0 bases and J shed 0 bases, with 10 bases lying between them. Germline V gene sequence: CDR1 SGDLS, CDR2 YYNGEE. Written as DNA, the CDR3 is TGTGCCAGCAGCGTAGGTGGCTTAAGCTCCTACGAGCAGTACTTC. It is translated as CASSVGGLSSYEQYF.